The 7 T cell receptor beta chains below all came from one sample that was sequenced in a study of shared clonotypes between healthy human individuals. Assay: immunoSEQ multiplex PCR; the TCRdb copy retains only in-frame clones and omits some. The sample holds roughly 850,000 clones, approximately 97% seen once. CD45RO negativity and positive selection for CCR7 defined naive CD8 cells, a population that excluded terminally differentiated effector memory CD45RA+ cells. The sequenced material came from naive CD8+ T cells sorted from blood. These receptors all stem from a man aged 25 to 40 in good health.

This clone has a single count. The J gene is TRBJ2-7, the V gene TRBV29-1; D is unresolved. V gave up 4 bases and J gave up 0 bases, with 7 bases separating them. The germline gives CDR1 SQVTM, CDR2 ANQGSEA. The CDR3 sequence is 12 residues long. The CDR3 region has the DNA TGCAGCGTTGCGGTTAACTCCTACGAGCAGTACTTC. Protein sequence: CSVAVNSYEQYF.

This rearrangement joins TRBV5-6 to TRBJ2-7; 13 bases fit TRBD2. This CDR3 contains 17 residues. The J segment lost 2 bases and the V segment lost 4 bases, leaving 9 bases of the junction unmatched. Germline V gives CDR1 SGHDT, CDR2 YYEEEE. This CDR3 reads CASSLGTSGTLTYEQYF. In DNA form, the CDR3 reads TGTGCCAGCAGCCTTGGGACTAGCGGGACCCTTACCTACGAGCAGTACTTC.

CDR3 DNA: TGTGCCAGCAGCCCCTCGACACATGGCTACACCTTC. Translation gives CASSPSTHGYTF. The chain recombines TRBV9 with TRBJ1-2; D gene uncertain. V was clipped by 4 bases and J by 6 bases, with 10 bases between them. This CDR3 region has 12 residues. CDR1 and CDR2 (germline): SGDLS, YYNGEE. The full variable domain, with the rest looked up from reference TRBV9 and TRBJ1-2, is DSGVTQTPKHLITATGQRVTLRCSPRSGDLSVYWYQQSLDQGLQFLIQYYNGEERAKGNILERFSAQQFPDLHSELNLSSLELGDSALYFCASSPSTHGYTFGSGTRLTVV.

To note about this clone: This sample also contains other DNA sequences that code for the same CDR3. The chain recombines TRBV27 with TRBJ2-7; 8 bases line up with TRBD1. With V trimmed by 5 bases and J by 3 bases, 6 bases remained unmatched. The CDR3 extends over 14 amino acids. Germline assignment: CDR1 MNHEY and CDR2 SMNVEV (reference sequence). In DNA form, the CDR3 reads TGTGCCAGCAGTCCCGGGACAGGTTTCTACGAGCAGTACTTC. Translated: CASSPGTGFYEQYF.

The rearrangement links TRBV5-4 to TRBJ2-5, with D maybe TRBD1 (6 bases). Germline CDR1 SGHNT, CDR2 YYREEE (reference sequence). The CDR3 spans 15 residues. V lost 4 bases and J 4 bases, leaving 17 bases between the germline ends. This CDR3 is CASSEDSLVGETQYF. The CDR3 DNA sequence: TGTGCCAGCAGCGAGGACAGCCTGGTAGGAGAGACCCAGTACTTC.

This clone came up once. V is TRBV27 and J is TRBJ2-7; D uncertain. In germline, CDR1 is MNHEY, CDR2 SMNVEV (reference sequence). V was trimmed by 5 bases and J by 4 bases, leaving 15 bases between them. The CDR3 is 14 residues long. The CDR3 coding sequence is TGTGCCAGCAGTCCACTGGATCTACCATACGAGCAGTACTTC. Translation gives CASSPLDLPYEQYF.

The chain links TRBV5-1 to TRBJ2-7; no reliable D call. The CDR3 has 15 amino acids. The V and J ends lost 0 bases and 6 bases respectively, with 16 bases between them. Germline CDR1 SGHRS, CDR2 YFSETQ. The DNA for the CDR3 is TGCGCCAGCAGCTTGGATAGGCTCGGAGCGCTCGAGCAGTACTTC. This gives the protein CASSLDRLGALEQYF.